This T cell receptor (beta chain) was profiled in a study of T cells in Graves' hyperthyroidism and ophthalmopathy. This clonotype occurred many times. RNA transcripts served as the template for amplifying TCR beta CDR3 regions. The TCR CDR3 was amplified in a first-round RT-PCR using the HTBI primer set. TCRdb reanalysed the multiplex PCR reads using MiXCR and keeps one entry per CDR3 protein. The data contain 300,000 to 350,000 distinct CDR3 sequences, 20% to 25% of them singletons. Pregnant or lactating patients were excluded, as were those with uncontrolled infection or other autoimmune disease. The CDR3 is 14 amino acids. V dropped 5 bases and J dropped 3; count of bases not matched to a gene: 10. Looked up from germline, CDR1 is DFQATT and CDR2 is SNEGSKA (reference sequence).

Sequenced: blood. This chain joins TRBV20-1 and TRBJ2-7; 7 positions agree with TRBD1. This clonotype was obtained from a woman between 50 and 59 years old with Graves' hyperthyroidism. The DNA for the CDR3 is TGCAGTGCTCCCCCTAGGGGGCGGTTCTACGAGCAGTACTTC. Translation gives CSAPPRGRFYEQYF.